Listed here are 20 T cell receptor beta chains from one sample, sequenced in a study of radiation and T cells in renal cell carcinoma. Assay used: immunoSEQ multiplex PCR; TCRdb lists only in-frame clones, some missing. The table has 130,000 to 150,000 clones, around 88% seen once. Time point in this sample: blood 4 weeks post-SBRT, at nephrectomy. The treatment: 15 Gy SBRT to primary tumor, nephrectomy 4 weeks later. The sample consisted of blood, taken from a patient whose treatment included radiotherapy and nephrectomy. The receptors derive from a woman between 45 and 65 years old with renal cell carcinoma.

The chain uses TRBV9 and TRBJ2-5, with TRBD1 matching 7 bases. J gave up 3 bases and V 3 bases, and 5 bases lay outside the gene matches. The V gene's germline CDR1 is SGDLS and CDR2 YYNGEE. The CDR3 runs to 14 residues. The CDR3 DNA reads TGTGCCAGCAGCGCCTCGGGACAGAAAGAGACCCAGTACTTC. Protein: CASSASGQKETQYF.

The chain joins TRBV27 to TRBJ1-2, with D possibly being TRBD1 (5 bases). CDR3 length: 14 residues. V was pared by 4 bases and J by 4 bases, with 13 bases between. Looked up from germline, CDR1 is MNHEY and CDR2 is SMNVEV (reference sequence). DNA for the CDR3: TGTGCCAGCAGTTCCTACAGGAAAAGCTATGGCTACACCTTC. Its translation: CASSSYRKSYGYTF.

This rearrangement joins TRBV7-2 to TRBJ1-5, with D tentatively TRBD1 (5 bases). The CDR3 length is 15 residues. Germline values: CDR1 SGHTA, CDR2 FQGNSA. With 4 bases removed from V and 0 bases from J, the gap between germline ends came to 10 bases. CDR3 sequence reads: CASSYGAYSNQPQHF. For the CDR3, the DNA is TGTGCCAGCAGCTACGGGGCTTATAGCAATCAGCCCCAGCATTTT. The full variable domain, in which reference TRBV7-2 and TRBJ1-5 provide the parts outside the CDR3, is GAGVSQSPSNKVTEKGKDVELRCDPISGHTALYWYRQSLGQGLEFLIYFQGNSAPDKSGLPSDRFSAERTGGSVSTLTIQRTQQEDSAVYLCASSYGAYSNQPQHFGDGTRLSIL.

The chain couples TRBV9 to TRBJ2-5; 11 nucleotides agree with TRBD2. V lost 5 bases and J lost 5; bases outside the gene matches: 8. The germline CDR1 and CDR2 sequences are SGDLS and YYNGEE. This CDR3 has 15 amino acids. CDR3 sequence (DNA): TGTGCCAGCAGTGTTAGCGGGGGGGCGTTGGAGACCCAGTACTTC. This codes for CASSVSGGALETQYF.

CDR3 protein: CASSLTGQGSYNEQFF. As DNA, the CDR3 is TGTGCCAGCAGCTTAACCGGACAGGGCTCCTACAATGAGCAGTTCTTC. V usage is TRBV7-3 and J usage is TRBJ2-1; TRBD1 matches at 8 bases. Looked up from germline, CDR1 is SGHTA and CDR2 is FQGTGA. This CDR3 contains 16 residues. The junction had 1 base not matched to a gene; V was cut back by 0 bases and J by 0 bases.

V and J are TRBV18 and TRBJ2-5, with D maybe TRBD1 (5 bases). The CDR3 length is 14 residues. V was clipped by 8 bases and J by 1 base, with 14 bases between them. CDR1 and CDR2 (germline): KGHSH, LQKENI. Here the CDR3 DNA reads TGTGCCAGCGGACACGGGCAGCTCCAAGAGACCCAGTACTTC. As protein: CASGHGQLQETQYF.

The rearrangement links TRBV6-6 to TRBJ2-5; 9 nucleotides agree with TRBD1. V lost 11 bases and J lost 0; bases outside the gene matches: 13. Germline V gene data show CDR1 as MNHNY and CDR2 as SVGAGI (reference sequence). This CDR3 region has 16 residues. The CDR3 bases are TGTGCCGCAGGACAGGGGCGAGACCAGTACCAAGAGACCCAGTACTTC. This codes for CAAGQGRDQYQETQYF.

The chain joins TRBV19 to TRBJ1-5, with TRBD1 identical over 8 bases. Germline loops: CDR1 LNHDA, CDR2 SQIVND (reference sequence). Unmatched junction bases numbered 6, after V lost 5 bases and J lost 0 bases. CDR3 length: 16 amino acids. CDR3 residues: CASSPGTGYSNQPQHF. DNA for the CDR3: TGTGCCAGTAGTCCAGGGACAGGTTATAGCAATCAGCCCCAGCATTTT. Together with reference TRBV19 and TRBJ1-5, the CDR3 gives the full variable domain: DGGITQSPKYLFRKEGQNVTLSCEQNLNHDAMYWYRQDPGQGLRLIYYSQIVNDFQKGDIAEGYSVSREKKESFPLTVTSAQKNPTAFYLCASSPGTGYSNQPQHFGDGTRLSIL.

This chain joins TRBV9 and TRBJ2-5, with no clear D. The CDR3 length is 14 residues. V was trimmed by 0 bases and J by 3 bases, leaving 9 bases between them. From germline, CDR1 is SGDLS and CDR2 YYNGEE. DNA for the CDR3: TGTGCCAGCAGCGTAGCTGGCCTTAAAGAGACCCAGTACTTC. Translation gives CASSVAGLKETQYF.

This chain uses TRBV7-9 with TRBJ2-3; TRBD1 might be the D (8 bases). Germline V CDR1 and CDR2: SEHNR, FQNEAQ (reference sequence). The CDR3 length is 14 residues. The V and J ends lost 6 bases and 6 bases respectively, with 16 bases between them. CDR3: CASSATGGVDTQYF. The CDR3 DNA is TGTGCCAGCAGTGCTACAGGGGGGGTTGATACGCAGTATTTT.

The chain uses TRBV5-1 and TRBJ2-5; 14 nucleotides line up with TRBD2. V was clipped by 3 bases and J by 7 bases; unmatched bases: 8. Germline CDR1 is SGHRS and CDR2 is YFSETQ. CDR3 size: 16 residues. In nucleotides, the CDR3 is TGCGCCAGCAGCTCGGGGACTAGCGGGGGATTGGCGACCCAGTACTTC. Translating it yields CASSSGTSGGLATQYF.

The V and J genes are TRBV7-8 and TRBJ1-4, with a possible D match to TRBD1 (5 bases). The length of the CDR3 is 16 residues. V was shortened by 6 bases and J by 0 bases, with 14 bases between the two germline ends. Germline lookup yields CDR1 SGHVS and CDR2 FQNEAQ. Written as DNA, the CDR3 is TGTGCCAGCAGAGAAAACAGGCTAGCAACTAATGAAAAACTGTTTTTT. This translates into CASRENRLATNEKLFF.

This sequence joins TRBV28 and TRBJ1-5; D ambiguous. The CDR3 totals 13 residues. Germline assignment: CDR1 MDHEN and CDR2 SYDVKM. V shed 7 bases and J shed 2 bases, with 9 bases lying between them. The CDR3 loop reads CASTTRGNQPQHF. The DNA of the CDR3 is TGTGCCAGCACCACGCGGGGCAATCAGCCCCAGCATTTT.

This chain links TRBV7-2 with TRBJ1-4; D ambiguous. V was pared by 4 bases and J by 12 bases, with 12 bases between. Germline V gene lookup returns CDR1 SGHTA and CDR2 FQGNSA. The length of the CDR3 is 12 residues. The chain's CDR3 is CASSSFSDELFF. CDR3 in DNA: TGTGCCAGCAGCTCCTTCTCAGATGAACTGTTTTTT. Full variable domain (outside the CDR3, taken from reference TRBV7-2 and TRBJ1-4): GAGVSQSPSNKVTEKGKDVELRCDPISGHTALYWYRQSLGQGLEFLIYFQGNSAPDKSGLPSDRFSAERTGGSVSTLTIQRTQQEDSAVYLCASSSFSDELFFGSGTQLSVL.

This chain links TRBV19 with TRBJ1-5; D perhaps matches TRBD1 (5 bases). The V end was cut by 4 bases, the J end by 5 bases, with 9 bases between. This CDR3 comprises 13 residues. The germline V gene has CDR1 LNHDA and CDR2 SQIVND (reference sequence). CDR3 nucleotide sequence: TGTGCCAGTAGTACAGGGCGAGATCAGCCCCAGCATTTT. As protein: CASSTGRDQPQHF.

The chain joins TRBV6-6 to TRBJ1-5, with no clear D. Germline CDR1 is MNHNY and CDR2 is SVGAGI (reference sequence). Trimming left V 0 bases short and J 9 bases short, with 9 bases between. The CDR3 runs 13 residues. The CDR3, as DNA: TGTGCCAGCAGTTACTCGGTCGAACGGCCCCAGCATTTT. The encoded protein is CASSYSVERPQHF.

The V and J genes are TRBV11-3 and TRBJ2-2; D gene ambiguous. Germline V gene lookup returns CDR1 SGHNT and CDR2 YENEEA. V was clipped by 1 base and J by 6 bases, with 6 bases between them. This CDR3 region has 13 residues. Here the CDR3 DNA reads TGTGCCAGCAGCTTAGTCGGGTCCGGGGAGCTGTTTTTT. This codes for CASSLVGSGELFF.

This sequence joins TRBV6-6 and TRBJ1-3; D remains ambiguous. The CDR3 loop spans 14 amino acids. V was cut by 6 bases and J by 2 bases, with 11 bases left in between. Per germline, CDR1 MNHNY and CDR2 SVGAGI (reference sequence). The CDR3 nucleotides are TGTGCCAGCAGCGGGCATGAGGCTGGAAACACCATATATTTT. Translation: CASSGHEAGNTIYF.

This CDR3 is CASSPRGEGAQTQYF. CDR3 in DNA: TGTGCCAGCAGCCCGCGAGGGGAGGGCGCACAGACCCAGTACTTC. This chain uses TRBV7-9 with TRBJ2-5; TRBD2 matches at 7 bases. The germline CDR1 and CDR2 sequences are SEHNR and FQNEAQ (reference sequence). With V trimmed by 5 bases and J by 6 bases, 12 bases remained unmatched. The length of the CDR3 is 15 residues.

The chain combines TRBV9 with TRBJ1-1, with 9 bases that match TRBD1. V was clipped by 4 bases and J by 4 bases; unmatched bases: 8. In germline, CDR1 is SGDLS, CDR2 YYNGEE. The CDR3 loop spans 15 amino acids. The CDR3 DNA sequence: TGTGCCAGCAGCTGGGCGGGACAGGGCACCACTGAAGCTTTCTTT. Protein sequence: CASSWAGQGTTEAFF.